These 17 T cell receptor beta chains originate from one sample sequenced in a study of T cell responses to AZD1222 COVID-19 vaccine (dated by TCRdb to the early 2020s). The library was built by means of the immunoSEQ multiplex PCR assay. The table was pulled from immuneACCESS by TCRdb, which kept in-frame rearrangements only. Such tables lose some clones; where checked, under half of the loss comes from unresolved V genes, and the rest has no known cause. Across this sample there are 90,000 to 130,000 clones, with around 84% seen only once. The leading ten clones occupy 2.5% to 4% of the sample. What the time point label conveys for this sample: baseline before first vaccination. The sequencing used peripheral blood, collected on day 0 of AZD1222 vaccination. The receptors come from an adult in good health.

The chain uses TRBV5-6 and TRBJ2-1, with 11 bases that match TRBD1. CDR1 SGHDT and CDR2 YYEEEE come from the germline V gene. The length of the CDR3 is 14 residues. The trim removed 3 bases at V and 5 bases at J, leaving 1 base unmatched. The CDR3: CASSWDRGDNEQFF. CDR3 bases: TGTGCCAGCAGCTGGGACAGGGGGGACAATGAGCAGTTCTTC.

This clone was observed a handful of times. The rearrangement joins TRBV4-1 to TRBJ2-3, with TRBD2 identical over 10 bases. CDR3 length: 17 residues. Germline assignment: CDR1 MGHRA and CDR2 YSYEKL. Trimming took 0 bases from V and 3 from J; bases not matched to a gene: 6. The CDR3 is CASSQEGTSDLTDTQYF. The CDR3 DNA follows: TGCGCCAGCAGCCAAGAAGGGACTAGCGATCTTACAGATACGCAGTATTTT.

Details on this clone: The same CDR3 arises from other DNA sequences in this sample as well. The chain combines TRBV12-3 or TRBV12-4 with TRBJ1-5, with unresolved D. Trimming removed 3 bases from V and 5 bases from J, with 5 bases in between. The CDR3 is 12 residues long. CDR3 DNA: TGTGCCAGCAGTTTGAGGGATCAGCCCCAGCATTTT. Amino acids: CASSLRDQPQHF.

This chain connects TRBV18 to TRBJ1-4; no clear D. Germline values: CDR1 KGHSH, CDR2 LQKENI. Deletions cut 1 base from V and 3 bases from J, with 3 bases between. This CDR3 has 13 amino acids. The CDR3 loop is CASSPRSNEKLFF. The DNA of the CDR3 is TGTGCCAGCTCACCACGCTCTAATGAAAAACTGTTTTTT. Filled out from reference TRBV18 and TRBJ1-4, the complete variable domain reads NAGVMQNPRHLVRRRGQEARLRCSPMKGHSHVYWYRQLPEEGLKFMVYLQKENIIDESGMPKERFSAEFPKEGPSILRIQQVVRGDSAAYFCASSPRSNEKLFFGSGTQLSVL.

A few counts support this clone. V and J are TRBV4-1 and TRBJ2-5, with D maybe TRBD1 (6 bases). Germline V gene data show CDR1 as MGHRA and CDR2 as YSYEKL. The ends were cut back, 0 bases at V and 3 bases at J, with 8 bases in the middle. The CDR3 sequence is 14 residues long. CDR3 DNA sequence: TGCGCCAGCAGCCAAGATCCAGGGGAAGAGACCCAGTACTTC. Translating it yields CASSQDPGEETQYF.

V and J are TRBV5-1 and TRBJ2-7; D is unclear. This CDR3 has 12 amino acids. V was trimmed by 4 bases and J by 7 bases, leaving 12 bases between them. Per the germline V gene, CDR1 is SGHRS and CDR2 is YFSETQ. This CDR3 reads CASSPGFGEQYF. DNA of the CDR3: TGCGCCAGCAGCCCAGGTTTTGGGGAGCAGTACTTC.

The genes are TRBV28 and TRBJ2-1; TRBD1 matches 7 bases. Germline V gene sequence: CDR1 MDHEN, CDR2 SYDVKM. The CDR3 spans 15 residues. Trimming took 4 bases from V and 2 from J; bases not matched to a gene: 5. CDR3 coding DNA: TGTGCCAGCAGTTCCCCGGGACAGCCCTACAATGAGCAGTTCTTC. The encoded protein is CASSSPGQPYNEQFF.

This chain uses TRBV4-3 with TRBJ1-2; tentatively, D is TRBD1 (5 bases). CDR1 is LGHNA, CDR2 YSLEER, per germline. CDR3 length: 15 residues. Trimming took off 0 bases at V and 4 bases at J, with 12 bases between the two ends. CDR3 bases: TGCGCCAGCAGCCAAGATGCAGGGACTGCCTATGGCTACACCTTC. Residues: CASSQDAGTAYGYTF.

For the CDR3, the DNA is TGTGCCAGCACCAGTTTCTCCTATAATTCACCCCTCCACTTT. Encoded protein: CASTSFSYNSPLHF. The V call is TRBV6-5, the J call TRBJ1-6; D gene ambiguous. Germline loops: CDR1 MNHEY, CDR2 SVGAGI. Trimming stripped 7 bases from V and 0 bases from J, with 7 bases between. The CDR3 spans 14 residues.

CDR3: CASSGGQGYEKLFF. The CDR3, as DNA: TGTGCCAGCAGCGGGGGCCAGGGGTATGAAAAACTGTTTTTT. The chain has TRBV28 and TRBJ1-4, with a possible D match to TRBD1 (6 bases). Trimming removed 6 bases at V and 6 bases at J, with 14 bases between. The CDR3 covers 14 residues. Germline values: CDR1 MDHEN, CDR2 SYDVKM.

The table lists this clone with a few counts. This chain links TRBV3-1 (or the pseudogene TRBV3-2) with TRBJ1-5; D gene ambiguous. Trimming took off 1 base at V and 7 bases at J, with 8 bases between the two ends. The V gene's germline CDR1 is LGHDT and CDR2 YNNKEL (reference sequence). This CDR3 region has 13 residues. The CDR3 reads CASSQGFDQPQHF. The CDR3 region has the DNA TGTGCCAGCAGCCAAGGGTTCGACCAGCCCCAGCATTTT.

Only a few counts were recorded for this clone. V is TRBV11-3 and J is TRBJ2-2; 7 nucleotides align to TRBD1. The CDR3 contains 15 residues. The germline gives CDR1 SGHNT, CDR2 YENEEA. The junction had 10 bases not matched to a gene; V was cut back by 5 bases and J by 7 bases. This CDR3 reads CASSKLQGSGGELFF. In DNA, the CDR3 is TGTGCCAGCAGCAAACTACAGGGGTCGGGCGGGGAGCTGTTTTTT.

J is TRBJ1-4 and V is TRBV30, with D possibly matching TRBD1 (6 bases). The ends were cut back, 2 bases at V and 7 bases at J, with 14 bases in the middle. Germline V CDR1 and CDR2: GTSNPN, SVGIG (reference sequence). This CDR3 comprises 14 residues. CDR3 sequence: CAWSNGGRGEKLFF. Written as DNA, the CDR3 is TGTGCCTGGAGTAACGGGGGGCGAGGTGAAAAACTGTTTTTT.

The chain has TRBV5-1 and TRBJ1-1, with TRBD1 as a possible D gene (5 bases). CDR1 and CDR2 (germline): SGHRS, YFSETQ. Trimming took 2 bases from V and 2 from J, leaving 10 bases between them. CDR3 length: 14 amino acids. The CDR3 is CASSFRTSNTEAFF. In DNA, the CDR3 is TGCGCCAGCAGCTTTAGGACAAGCAACACTGAAGCTTTCTTT.

This chain connects TRBV19 to TRBJ2-7; 10 bases are a match to TRBD1. This CDR3 spans 18 amino acids. V lost 5 bases, J lost 5 bases, and 18 bases stayed unmatched. The V gene's germline CDR1 is LNHDA and CDR2 SQIVND (reference sequence). CDR3 in DNA: TGTGCCAGTAGTCGCGGGACAGGGGCCTCTTTGGGTGAACACGAGCAGTACTTC. This encodes CASSRGTGASLGEHEQYF.

The V call is TRBV18, the J call TRBJ2-7; D perhaps matches TRBD1 (5 bases). Trimming took off 4 bases at V and 4 bases at J, with 17 bases between the two ends. This CDR3 region has 15 residues. CDR1 and CDR2 (germline): KGHSH, LQKENI. CDR3 residues: CASSLTGDTDYEQYF. As DNA, the CDR3 is TGTGCCAGCTCACTTACAGGTGACACGGATTACGAGCAGTACTTC.

This clone came up once. This rearrangement joins TRBV7-2 to TRBJ1-5; D ambiguous. Trimming stripped 3 bases from V and 3 bases from J, with 9 bases between. Germline CDR1 and CDR2: SGHTA and FQGNSA. CDR3 length equals 14 residues. CDR3 in amino acids: CASSFLGANQPQHF. Here the CDR3 DNA reads TGTGCCAGCAGCTTCCTAGGAGCCAATCAGCCCCAGCATTTT.